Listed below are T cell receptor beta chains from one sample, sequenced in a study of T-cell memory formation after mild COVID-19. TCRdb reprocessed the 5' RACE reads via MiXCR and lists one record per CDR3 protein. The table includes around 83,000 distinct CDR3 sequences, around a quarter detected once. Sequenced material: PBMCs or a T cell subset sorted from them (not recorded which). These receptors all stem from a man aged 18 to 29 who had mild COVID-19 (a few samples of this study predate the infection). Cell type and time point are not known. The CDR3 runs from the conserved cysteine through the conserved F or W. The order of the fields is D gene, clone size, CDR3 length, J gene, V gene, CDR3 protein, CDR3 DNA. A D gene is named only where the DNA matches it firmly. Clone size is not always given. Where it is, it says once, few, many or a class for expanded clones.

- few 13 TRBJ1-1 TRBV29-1 CSAQGGANTEAFF TGCAGCGCCCAAGGGGGGGCTAACACTGAAGCTTTCTTT
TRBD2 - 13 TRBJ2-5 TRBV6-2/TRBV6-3 CASKRDSQETQYF TGTGCCAGCAAGCGGGACTCGCAAGAGACCCAGTACTTC
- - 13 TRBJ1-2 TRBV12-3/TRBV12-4 CASSFPRVGGYTF TGTGCCAGCAGTTTTCCACGCGTTGGTGGCTACACCTTC
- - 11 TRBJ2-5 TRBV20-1 CSAGTLETQYF TGCAGTGCTGGAACACTGGAGACCCAGTACTTC
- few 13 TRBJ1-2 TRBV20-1 CSARDLSEDGYTF TGCAGTGCTAGAGATCTCTCAGAGGACGGCTACACCTTC
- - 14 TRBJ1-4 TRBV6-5 CASGAAVSVEKLFF TGTGCCAGCGGAGCAGCGGTATCCGTAGAAAAACTGTTTTTT
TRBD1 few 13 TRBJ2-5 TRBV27 CATQGIPGETQYF TGTGCCACACAGGGGATCCCTGGGGAGACCCAGTACTTC
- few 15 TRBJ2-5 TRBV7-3 CASSSLGVAEETQYF TGTGCCAGCAGCTCCCTCGGAGTAGCGGAAGAGACCCAGTACTTC
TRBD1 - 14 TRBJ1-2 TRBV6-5 CASSRQGASYGYTF TGTGCCAGCAGCCGACAGGGGGCGAGCTATGGCTACACCTTC
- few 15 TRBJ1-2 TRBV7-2 CASSLRGVTNYGYTF TGTGCCAGCAGCTTGCGGGGAGTGACTAACTATGGCTACACCTTC
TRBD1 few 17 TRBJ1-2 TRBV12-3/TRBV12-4 CASSSVGIPGGNNGYTF TGTGCCAGCAGTTCTGTAGGGATTCCAGGGGGCAACAATGGCTACACCTTC
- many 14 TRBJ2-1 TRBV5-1 CASSSPRAAHEQFF TGCGCCAGCAGCTCACCCCGTGCAGCCCATGAGCAGTTCTTC
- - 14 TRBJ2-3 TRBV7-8 CASSGNRRADTQYF TGTGCCAGCAGCGGGAACAGGCGGGCAGATACGCAGTATTTT
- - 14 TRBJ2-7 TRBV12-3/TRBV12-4 CASSSAGTKYEQYF TGTGCCAGCAGTTCTGCCGGGACCAAGTACGAGCAGTACTTC
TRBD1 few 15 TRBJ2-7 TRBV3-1 CASSQEFGQANEQYF TGTGCCAGCAGCCAAGAATTCGGACAGGCTAACGAGCAGTACTTC
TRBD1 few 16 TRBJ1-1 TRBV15 CATSRDPDRGNTEAFF TGTGCCACCAGCAGAGATCCGGACAGGGGGAACACTGAAGCTTTCTTT
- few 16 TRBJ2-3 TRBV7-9 CASSSSDLVSTDTQYF TGTGCCAGCAGCTCCTCCGACCTAGTCAGCACAGATACGCAGTATTTT
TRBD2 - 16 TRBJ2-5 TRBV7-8 CASSLNFASGVETQYF TGTGCCAGCAGCTTAAATTTTGCTAGCGGGGTTGAGACCCAGTACTTC
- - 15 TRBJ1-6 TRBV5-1 CASSTFGGDNSPLHF TGCGCCAGCAGCACTTTCGGGGGGGATAATTCACCCCTCCACTTT
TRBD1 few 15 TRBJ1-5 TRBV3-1 CASSWGQGARQPQHF TGTGCCAGCAGCTGGGGACAGGGGGCGAGGCAGCCCCAGCATTTT
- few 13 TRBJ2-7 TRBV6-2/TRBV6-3 CASSYGGTYEQYF TGTGCCAGCAGTTACGGGGGAACCTACGAGCAGTACTTC
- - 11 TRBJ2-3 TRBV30 CAGDTRRTQYF TGTGCCGGGGACACCCGGCGGACGCAGTATTTT
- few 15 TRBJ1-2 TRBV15 CATSRDAGINYGYTF TGTGCCACCAGCAGAGATGCCGGGATTAACTATGGCTACACCTTC
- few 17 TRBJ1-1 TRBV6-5 CASSNLAGGREGTEAFF TGTGCCAGCAGTAACCTGGCGGGGGGTCGGGAGGGCACTGAAGCTTTCTTT
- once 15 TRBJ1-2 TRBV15 CATSRDLGSNYGYTF TGTGCCACCAGCAGAGATTTGGGCAGCAACTATGGCTACACCTTC
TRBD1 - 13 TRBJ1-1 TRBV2 CATSGQGTSEAFF TGTGCCACCTCCGGACAGGGGACTTCGGAAGCTTTCTTT
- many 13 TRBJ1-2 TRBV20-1 CSAGRLRPYGYTF TGCAGTGCTGGGAGACTAAGGCCTTATGGCTACACCTTC
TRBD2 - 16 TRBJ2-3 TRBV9 CASSAFSGRSTDTQYF TGTGCCAGCAGCGCCTTTAGCGGGCGGTCCACAGATACGCAGTATTTT
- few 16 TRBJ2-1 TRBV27 CASTLPPGGIYNEQFF TGTGCCAGCACACTCCCGCCTGGGGGGATTTACAATGAGCAGTTCTTC
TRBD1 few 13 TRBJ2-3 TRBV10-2 CARQDRVTGTQYF TGCGCCAGGCAAGACAGGGTGACGGGTACGCAGTATTTT
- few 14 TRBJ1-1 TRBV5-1 CASSADRLNTEAFF TGCGCCAGCAGCGCGGACAGACTGAACACTGAAGCTTTCTTT
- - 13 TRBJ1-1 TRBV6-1 CAIQQALNTEAFF TGTGCCATACAACAGGCTTTGAACACTGAAGCTTTCTTT
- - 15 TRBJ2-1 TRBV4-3 CASSHGTSSYNEQFF TGCGCCAGCAGCCACGGGACAAGCTCCTACAATGAGCAGTTCTTC
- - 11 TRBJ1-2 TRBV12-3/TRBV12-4 CASSLSNGYTF TGTGCCAGCAGTTTGTCCAATGGCTACACCTTC
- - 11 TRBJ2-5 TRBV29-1 CSARRKETQYF TGCAGCGCCAGGAGGAAAGAGACCCAGTACTTC
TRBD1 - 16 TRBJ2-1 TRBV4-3 CASSQGTGASYNEQFF TGCGCCAGCAGCCAGGGGACAGGGGCCTCCTACAATGAGCAGTTCTTC
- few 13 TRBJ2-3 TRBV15 CATSRVPVDTQYF TGTGCCACCAGCAGAGTGCCGGTAGATACGCAGTATTTT
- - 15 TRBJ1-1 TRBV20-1 CSARDPNRQETEAFF TGCAGTGCTAGAGACCCAAATAGACAGGAAACTGAAGCTTTCTTT
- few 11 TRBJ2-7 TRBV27 CASSSNYEQYF TGTGCCAGCAGTTCCAATTACGAGCAGTACTTC
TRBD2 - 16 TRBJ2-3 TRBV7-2 CASSLVAAGVTDTQYF TGTGCCAGCAGCTTAGTAGCAGCGGGGGTCACAGATACGCAGTATTTT
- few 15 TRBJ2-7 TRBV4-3 CASSQVVGGPYEQYF TGCGCCAGCAGCCAAGTCGTTGGCGGGCCCTACGAGCAGTACTTC
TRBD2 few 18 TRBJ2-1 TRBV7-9 CASSPTTSGGSSYNEQFF TGTGCCAGCAGCCCCACGACTAGCGGGGGTAGCTCCTACAATGAGCAGTTCTTC
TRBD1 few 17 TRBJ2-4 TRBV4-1 CASSQKTPGTGANIQYF TGCGCCAGCAGCCAGAAGACCCCGGGGACAGGGGCAAACATTCAGTACTTC